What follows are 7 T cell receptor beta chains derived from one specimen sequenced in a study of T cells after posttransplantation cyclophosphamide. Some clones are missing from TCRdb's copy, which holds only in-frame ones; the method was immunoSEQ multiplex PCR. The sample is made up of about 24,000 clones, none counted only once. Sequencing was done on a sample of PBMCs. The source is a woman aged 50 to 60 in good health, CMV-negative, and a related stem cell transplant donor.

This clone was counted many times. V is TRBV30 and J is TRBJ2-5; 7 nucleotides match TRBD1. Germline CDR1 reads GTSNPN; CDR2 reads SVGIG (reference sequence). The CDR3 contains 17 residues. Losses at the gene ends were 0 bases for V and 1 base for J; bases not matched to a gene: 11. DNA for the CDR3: TGTGCCTGGAGTGTATCCCCGGGACAGAGAATCCAAGAGACCCAGTACTTC. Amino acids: CAWSVSPGQRIQETQYF.

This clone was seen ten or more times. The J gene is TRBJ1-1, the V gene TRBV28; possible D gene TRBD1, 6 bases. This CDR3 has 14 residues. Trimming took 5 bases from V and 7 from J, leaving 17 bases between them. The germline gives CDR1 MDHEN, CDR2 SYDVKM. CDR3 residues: CASSAIDRQLEAFF. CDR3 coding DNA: TGTGCCAGCAGTGCAATTGACAGGCAGCTTGAAGCTTTCTTT.

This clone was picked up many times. The CDR3 DNA is TGCGCCAGCAGCTCGTCACTAGCGGGGGGGCGAGAGACCCAGTACTTC. This translates into CASSSSLAGGRETQYF. The chain recombines TRBV5-1 with TRBJ2-5; the match to TRBD2 covers 13 bases. V was pared by 3 bases and J by 4 bases, with 6 bases of the junction left unmatched. The V gene's germline CDR1 is SGHRS and CDR2 YFSETQ. CDR3 length: 16 amino acids.

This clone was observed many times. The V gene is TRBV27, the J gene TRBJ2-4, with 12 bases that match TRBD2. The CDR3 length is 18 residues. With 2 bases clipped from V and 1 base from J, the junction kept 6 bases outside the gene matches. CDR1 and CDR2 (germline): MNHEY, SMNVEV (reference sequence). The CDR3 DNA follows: TGTGCCAGCAGTTTACTAGCGGGGGGGCCGGGGGCCAAAAACATTCAGTACTTC. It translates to CASSLLAGGPGAKNIQYF.

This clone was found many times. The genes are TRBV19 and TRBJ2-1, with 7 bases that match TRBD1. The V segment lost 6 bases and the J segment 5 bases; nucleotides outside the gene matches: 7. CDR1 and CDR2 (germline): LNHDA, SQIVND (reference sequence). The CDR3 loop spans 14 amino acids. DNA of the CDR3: TGTGCCAGTAGGTCCACAGGGGATAACAATGAGCAGTTCTTC. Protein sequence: CASRSTGDNNEQFF.

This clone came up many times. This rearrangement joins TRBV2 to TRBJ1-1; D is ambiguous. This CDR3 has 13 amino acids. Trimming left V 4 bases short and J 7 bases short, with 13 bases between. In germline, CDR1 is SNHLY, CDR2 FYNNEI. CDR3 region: CASSGNGQVEAFF. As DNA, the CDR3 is TGTGCCAGCAGTGGGAATGGGCAGGTTGAAGCTTTCTTT.

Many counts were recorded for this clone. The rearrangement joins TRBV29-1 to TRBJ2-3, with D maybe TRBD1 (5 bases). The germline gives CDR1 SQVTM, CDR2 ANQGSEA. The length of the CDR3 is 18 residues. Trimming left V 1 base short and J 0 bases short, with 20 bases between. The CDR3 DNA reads TGCAGCGTTGAAGGGTTGAGGACACCGACAGCTAGCACAGATACGCAGTATTTT. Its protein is CSVEGLRTPTASTDTQYF.